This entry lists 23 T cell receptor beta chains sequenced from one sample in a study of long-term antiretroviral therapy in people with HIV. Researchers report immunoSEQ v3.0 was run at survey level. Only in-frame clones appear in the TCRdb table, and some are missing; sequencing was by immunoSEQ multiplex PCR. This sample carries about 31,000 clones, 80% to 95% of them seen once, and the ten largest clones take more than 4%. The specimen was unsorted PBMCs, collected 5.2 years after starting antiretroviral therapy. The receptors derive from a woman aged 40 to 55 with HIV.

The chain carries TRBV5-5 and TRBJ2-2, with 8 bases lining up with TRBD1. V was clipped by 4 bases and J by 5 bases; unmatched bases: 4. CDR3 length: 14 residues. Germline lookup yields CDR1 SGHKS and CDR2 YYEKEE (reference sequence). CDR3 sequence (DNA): TGTGCCAGCAGCGGGACAGGATCGACCGGGGAGCTGTTTTTT. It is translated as CASSGTGSTGELFF.

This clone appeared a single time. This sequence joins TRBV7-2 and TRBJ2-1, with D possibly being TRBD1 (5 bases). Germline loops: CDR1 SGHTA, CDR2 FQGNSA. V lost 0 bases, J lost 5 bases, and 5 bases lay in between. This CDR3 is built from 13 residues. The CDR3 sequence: CASSLARDNEQFF. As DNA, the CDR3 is TGTGCCAGCAGCTTAGCCAGGGACAATGAGCAGTTCTTC.

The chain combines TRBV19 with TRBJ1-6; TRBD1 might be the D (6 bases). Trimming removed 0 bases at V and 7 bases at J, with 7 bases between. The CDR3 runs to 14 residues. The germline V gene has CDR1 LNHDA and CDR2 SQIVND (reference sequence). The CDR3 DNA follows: TGTGCCAGTAGTATAGACAGGGGAAATTCACCCCTCCACTTT. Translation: CASSIDRGNSPLHF.

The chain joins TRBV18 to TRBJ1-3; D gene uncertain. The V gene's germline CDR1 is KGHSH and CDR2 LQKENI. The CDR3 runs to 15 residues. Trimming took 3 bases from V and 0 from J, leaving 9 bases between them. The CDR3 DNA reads TGTGCCAGCTCACCTGAAGAAACCTCTGGAAACACCATATATTTT. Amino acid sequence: CASSPEETSGNTIYF.

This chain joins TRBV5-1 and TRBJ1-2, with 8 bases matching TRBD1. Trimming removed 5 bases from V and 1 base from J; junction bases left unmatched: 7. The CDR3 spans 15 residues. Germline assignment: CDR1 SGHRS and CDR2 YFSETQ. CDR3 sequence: CASRMTGAYNYGYTF. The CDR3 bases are TGCGCCAGCAGGATGACAGGGGCCTATAACTATGGCTACACCTTC. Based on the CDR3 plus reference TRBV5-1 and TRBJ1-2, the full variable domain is KAGVTQTPRYLIKTRGQQVTLSCSPISGHRSVSWYQQTPGQGLQFLFEYFSETQRNKGNFPGRFSGRQFSNSRSEMNVSTLELGDSALYLCASRMTGAYNYGYTFGSGTRLTVV.

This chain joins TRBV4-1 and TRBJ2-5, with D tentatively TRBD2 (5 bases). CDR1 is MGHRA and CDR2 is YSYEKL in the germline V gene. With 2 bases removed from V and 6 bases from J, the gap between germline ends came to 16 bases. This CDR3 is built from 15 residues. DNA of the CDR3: TGCGCCAGCAGCCAACTTCTCGCAGGCGGGCAGACCCAGTACTTC. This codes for CASSQLLAGGQTQYF.

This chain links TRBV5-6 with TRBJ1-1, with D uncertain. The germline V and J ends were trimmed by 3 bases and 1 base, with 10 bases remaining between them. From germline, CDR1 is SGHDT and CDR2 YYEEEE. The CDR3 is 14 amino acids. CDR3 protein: CASSSEYRNTEAFF. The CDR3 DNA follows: TGTGCCAGCAGCTCAGAGTATCGGAACACTGAAGCTTTCTTT.

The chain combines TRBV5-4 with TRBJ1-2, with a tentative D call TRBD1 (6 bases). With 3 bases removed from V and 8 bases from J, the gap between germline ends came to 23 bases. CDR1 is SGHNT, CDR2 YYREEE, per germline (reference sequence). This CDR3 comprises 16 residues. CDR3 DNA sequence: TGTGCCAGCAGCTCAAGGACAGAAATAGTTTATGGAGGCTACACCTTC. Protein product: CASSSRTEIVYGGYTF.

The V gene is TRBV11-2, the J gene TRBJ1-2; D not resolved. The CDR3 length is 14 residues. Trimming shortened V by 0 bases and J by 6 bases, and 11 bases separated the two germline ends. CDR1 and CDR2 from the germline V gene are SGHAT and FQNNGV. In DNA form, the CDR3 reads TGTGCCAGCAGCTTAGAGCGTGGTGGCGATGGCTACACCTTC. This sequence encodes CASSLERGGDGYTF.

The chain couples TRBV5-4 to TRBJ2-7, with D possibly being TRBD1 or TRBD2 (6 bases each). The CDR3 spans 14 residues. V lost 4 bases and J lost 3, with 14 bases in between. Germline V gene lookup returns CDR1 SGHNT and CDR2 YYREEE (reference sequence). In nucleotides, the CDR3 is TGTGCCAGCAGCCCAGGGAGGACAGTCTACGAGCAGTACTTC. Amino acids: CASSPGRTVYEQYF. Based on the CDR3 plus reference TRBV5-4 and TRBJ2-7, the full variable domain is ETGVTQSPTHLIKTRGQQVTLRCSSQSGHNTVSWYQQALGQGPQFIFQYYREEENGRGNFPPRFSGLQFPNYSSELNVNALELDDSALYLCASSPGRTVYEQYFGPGTRLTVT.

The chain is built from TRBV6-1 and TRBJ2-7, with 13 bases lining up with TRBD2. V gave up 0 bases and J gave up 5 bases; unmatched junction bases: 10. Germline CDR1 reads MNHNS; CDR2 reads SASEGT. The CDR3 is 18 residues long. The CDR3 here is CASSEALPGLAGTDEQYF. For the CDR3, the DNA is TGTGCCAGCAGTGAAGCGCTTCCGGGACTAGCGGGGACCGACGAGCAGTACTTC.

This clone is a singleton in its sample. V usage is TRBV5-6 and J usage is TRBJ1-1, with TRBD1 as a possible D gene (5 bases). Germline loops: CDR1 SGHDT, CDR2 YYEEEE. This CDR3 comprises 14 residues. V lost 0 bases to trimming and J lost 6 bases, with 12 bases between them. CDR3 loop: CASSLGEGFPEAFF. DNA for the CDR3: TGTGCCAGCAGCTTGGGTGAGGGGTTCCCTGAAGCTTTCTTT.

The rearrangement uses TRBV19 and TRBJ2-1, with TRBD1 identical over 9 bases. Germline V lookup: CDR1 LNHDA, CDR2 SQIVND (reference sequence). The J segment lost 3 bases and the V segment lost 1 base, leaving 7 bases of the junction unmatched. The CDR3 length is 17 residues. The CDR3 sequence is CASSIGPTGGGYNEQFF. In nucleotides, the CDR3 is TGTGCCAGTAGTATAGGCCCCACAGGGGGCGGCTACAATGAGCAGTTCTTC.

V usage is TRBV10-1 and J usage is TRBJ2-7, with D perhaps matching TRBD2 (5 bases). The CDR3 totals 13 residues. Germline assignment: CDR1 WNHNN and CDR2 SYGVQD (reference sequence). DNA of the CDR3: TGCGCTACCCCTCCGGGATTCTCCTACGAGCAGTACTTC. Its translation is CATPPGFSYEQYF.

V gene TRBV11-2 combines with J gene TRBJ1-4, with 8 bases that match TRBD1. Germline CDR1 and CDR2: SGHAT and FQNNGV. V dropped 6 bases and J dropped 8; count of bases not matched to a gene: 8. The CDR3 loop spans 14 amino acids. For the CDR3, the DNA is TGTGCCAGCAGGGTGGGGACAGGAGCCGAAAAACTGTTTTTT. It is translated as CASRVGTGAEKLFF. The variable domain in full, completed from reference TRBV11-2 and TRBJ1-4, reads EAGVAQSPRYKIIEKRQSVAFWCNPISGHATLYWYQQILGQGPKLLIQFQNNGVVDDSQLPKDRFSAERLKGVDSTLKIQPAKLEDSAVYLCASRVGTGAEKLFFGSGTQLSVL.

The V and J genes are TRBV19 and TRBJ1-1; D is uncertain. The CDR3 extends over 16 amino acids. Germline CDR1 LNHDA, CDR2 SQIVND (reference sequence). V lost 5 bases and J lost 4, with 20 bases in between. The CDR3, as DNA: TGTGCCAGTAGTCCCCGGCGGGGTGATCGGAGCACTGAAGCTTTCTTT. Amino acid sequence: CASSPRRGDRSTEAFF.

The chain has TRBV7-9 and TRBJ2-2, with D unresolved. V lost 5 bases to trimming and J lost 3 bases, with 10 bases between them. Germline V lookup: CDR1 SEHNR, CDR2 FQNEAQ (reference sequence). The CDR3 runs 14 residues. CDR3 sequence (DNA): TGTGCCAGCAGCACTCGTTGGGACACCGGGGAGCTGTTTTTT. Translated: CASSTRWDTGELFF.

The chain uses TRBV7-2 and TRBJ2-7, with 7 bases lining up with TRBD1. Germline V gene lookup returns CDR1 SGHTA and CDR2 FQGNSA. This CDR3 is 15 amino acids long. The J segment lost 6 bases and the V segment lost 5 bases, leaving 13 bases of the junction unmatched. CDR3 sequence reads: CASSPRTGQSGEQYF. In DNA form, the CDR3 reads TGTGCCAGCAGCCCGCGGACAGGACAAAGCGGCGAGCAGTACTTC.

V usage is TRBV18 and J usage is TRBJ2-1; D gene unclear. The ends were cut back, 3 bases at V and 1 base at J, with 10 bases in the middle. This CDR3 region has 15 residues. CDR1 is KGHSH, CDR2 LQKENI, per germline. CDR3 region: CASSPQDGSYNEQFF. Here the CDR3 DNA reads TGTGCCAGCTCACCTCAGGACGGTTCCTACAATGAGCAGTTCTTC.

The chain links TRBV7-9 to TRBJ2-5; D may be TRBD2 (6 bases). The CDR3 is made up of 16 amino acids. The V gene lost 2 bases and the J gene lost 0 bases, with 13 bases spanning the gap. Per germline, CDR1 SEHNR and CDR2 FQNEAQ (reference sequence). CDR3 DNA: TGTGCCAGCAGCTTATCCGGACGGGGGTACCAAGAGACCCAGTACTTC. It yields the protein CASSLSGRGYQETQYF.

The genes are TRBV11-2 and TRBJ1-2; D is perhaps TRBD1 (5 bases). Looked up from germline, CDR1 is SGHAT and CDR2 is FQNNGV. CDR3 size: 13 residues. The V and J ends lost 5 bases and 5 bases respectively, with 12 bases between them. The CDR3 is CASSARGDYGYTF. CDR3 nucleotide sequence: TGTGCCAGCAGCGCCCGGGGGGATTATGGCTACACCTTC. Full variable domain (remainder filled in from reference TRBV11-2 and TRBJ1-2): EAGVAQSPRYKIIEKRQSVAFWCNPISGHATLYWYQQILGQGPKLLIQFQNNGVVDDSQLPKDRFSAERLKGVDSTLKIQPAKLEDSAVYLCASSARGDYGYTFGSGTRLTVV.

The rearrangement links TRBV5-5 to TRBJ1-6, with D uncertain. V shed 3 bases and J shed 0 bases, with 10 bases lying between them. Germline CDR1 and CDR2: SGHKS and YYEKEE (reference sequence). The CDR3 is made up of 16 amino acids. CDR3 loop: CASSSLGSSYNSPLHF. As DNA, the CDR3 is TGTGCCAGCAGCTCCTTGGGGAGCTCCTATAATTCACCCCTCCACTTT.

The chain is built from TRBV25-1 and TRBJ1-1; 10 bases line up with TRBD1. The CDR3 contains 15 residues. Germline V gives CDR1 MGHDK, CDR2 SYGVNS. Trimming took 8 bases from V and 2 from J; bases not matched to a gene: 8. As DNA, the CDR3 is TGTGCCAGCGGAGGGACAGGGGTCGTTAACACTGAAGCTTTCTTT. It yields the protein CASGGTGVVNTEAFF. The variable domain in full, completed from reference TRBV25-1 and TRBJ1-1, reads EADIYQTPRYLVIGTGKKITLECSQTMGHDKMYWYQQDPGMELHLIHYSYGVNSTEKGDLSSESTVSRIRTEHFPLTLESARPSHTSQYLCASGGTGVVNTEAFFGQGTRLTVV.